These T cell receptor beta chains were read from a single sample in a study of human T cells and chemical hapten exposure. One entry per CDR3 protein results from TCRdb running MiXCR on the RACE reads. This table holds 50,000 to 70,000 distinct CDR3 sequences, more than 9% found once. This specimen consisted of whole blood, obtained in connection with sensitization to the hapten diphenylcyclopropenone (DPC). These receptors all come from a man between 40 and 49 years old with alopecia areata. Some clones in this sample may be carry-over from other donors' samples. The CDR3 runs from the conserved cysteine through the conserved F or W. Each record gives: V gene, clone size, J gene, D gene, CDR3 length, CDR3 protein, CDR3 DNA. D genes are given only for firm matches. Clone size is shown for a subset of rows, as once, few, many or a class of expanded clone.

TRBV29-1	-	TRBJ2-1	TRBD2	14	CSGRGLAGANEQFF	TGCAGCGGAAGGGGACTAGCGGGAGCTAATGAGCAGTTCTTC
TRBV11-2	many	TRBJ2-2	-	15	CASSFSARLTGELFF	TGTGCCAGCAGCTTTTCGGCGCGGCTTACCGGGGAGCTGTTTTTT
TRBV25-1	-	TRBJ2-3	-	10	CASSEDTQYF	TGTGCCAGCAGTGAGGATACGCAGTATTTT
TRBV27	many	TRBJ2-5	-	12	CASSSEGETQYF	TGTGCCAGCAGTTCGGAGGGTGAGACCCAGTACTTC
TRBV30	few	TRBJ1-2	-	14	CAWSEWAGNYGYTF	TGTGCCTGGTCCGAGTGGGCAGGGAACTATGGCTACACCTTC
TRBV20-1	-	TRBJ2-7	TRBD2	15	CSAAGTSGLSYEQYF	TGCAGTGCAGCCGGGACTAGCGGCCTATCCTACGAGCAGTACTTC
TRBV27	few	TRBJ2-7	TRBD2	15	CASSLGLAEPYEQYF	TGTGCCAGCAGTTTGGGACTAGCGGAACCCTACGAGCAGTACTTC
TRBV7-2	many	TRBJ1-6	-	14	CASGRGSYNSPLHF	TGTGCTTCAGGGCGGGGCTCCTATAATTCACCCCTCCACTTT
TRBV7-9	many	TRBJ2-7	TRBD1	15	CASSSTGGLSYEQYF	TGTGCCAGCAGCTCCACAGGGGGATTATCCTACGAGCAGTACTTC
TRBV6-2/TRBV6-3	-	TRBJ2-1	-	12	CASSYRYNEQFF	TGTGCCAGCAGTTACCGCTACAATGAGCAGTTCTTC
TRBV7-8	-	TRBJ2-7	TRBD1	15	CASSPQGALTDEQYF	TGTGCCAGCAGCCCGCAGGGGGCGCTTACTGACGAGCAGTACTTC
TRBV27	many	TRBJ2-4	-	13	CASSPPLGNIQYF	TGTGCCAGCAGTCCTCCCCTTGGAAACATTCAGTACTTC
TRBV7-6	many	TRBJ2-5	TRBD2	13	CASSLGDYGTQYF	TGTGCCAGCAGCTTAGGGGACTATGGGACCCAGTACTTC
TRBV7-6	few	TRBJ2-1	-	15	CASRPGVSSYNEQFF	TGTGCCAGCAGACCTGGGGTTAGCTCCTACAATGAGCAGTTCTTC
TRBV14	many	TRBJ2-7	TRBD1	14	CASSRPGGKMEQYF	TGTGCCAGCAGCCGCCCAGGGGGCAAGATGGAGCAGTACTTC
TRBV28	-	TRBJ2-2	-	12	CASRRDTGELFF	TGTGCCAGCAGACGGGACACCGGGGAGCTGTTTTTT
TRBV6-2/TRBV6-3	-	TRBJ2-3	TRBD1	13	CATGTDFTDTQYF	TGTGCCACCGGGACAGACTTCACAGATACGCAGTATTTT
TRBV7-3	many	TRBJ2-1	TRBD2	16	CASSLIATSGSNEQFF	TGTGCCAGCAGCTTAATCGCGACTAGCGGGAGTAATGAGCAGTTCTTC
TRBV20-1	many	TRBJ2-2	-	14	CSASLAGNTGELFF	TGCAGTGCTAGTCTTGCGGGGAACACCGGGGAGCTGTTTTTT
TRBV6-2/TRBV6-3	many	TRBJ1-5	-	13	CASSLRENQPQHF	TGTGCCAGCAGCCTCAGGGAGAATCAGCCCCAGCATTTT
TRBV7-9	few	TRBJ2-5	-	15	CASSLQGGLGETQYF	TGTGCCAGCAGCTTACAAGGGGGGCTAGGAGAGACCCAGTACTTC
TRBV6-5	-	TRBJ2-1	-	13	CASSYSLENEQFF	TGTGCCAGCAGTTACTCCTTGGAGAATGAGCAGTTCTTC
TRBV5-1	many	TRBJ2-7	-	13	CASSLRGLEEQYF	TGCGCCAGCAGCTTGCGTGGCCTTGAGGAGCAGTACTTC
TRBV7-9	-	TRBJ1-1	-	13	CASSFVGGTEAFF	TGTGCCAGCAGCTTTGTGGGGGGGACTGAAGCTTTCTTT
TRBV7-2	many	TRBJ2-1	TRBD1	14	CASSSGGSYNEQFF	TGTGCCAGCAGCTCAGGGGGCTCCTACAATGAGCAGTTCTTC
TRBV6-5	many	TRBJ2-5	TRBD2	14	CASSSRAGRETQYF	TGTGCCAGCAGTTCCCGGGCCGGGAGGGAGACCCAGTACTTC
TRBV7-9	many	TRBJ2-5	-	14	CASSSATVAAPQYF	TGTGCCAGCAGCTCCGCGACGGTGGCGGCACCTCAGTACTTC
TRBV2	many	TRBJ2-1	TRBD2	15	CASSATSGSINEQFF	TGTGCCAGCAGTGCCACTAGCGGGAGTATCAATGAGCAGTTCTTC
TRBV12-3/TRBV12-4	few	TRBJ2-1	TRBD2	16	CASSQLATALRDEQFF	TGTGCCAGCAGTCAACTAGCGACAGCGCTTAGGGATGAGCAGTTCTTC
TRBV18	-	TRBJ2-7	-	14	CASSPLDSAYEQYF	TGTGCCAGCTCACCCTTGGACAGCGCCTACGAGCAGTACTTC
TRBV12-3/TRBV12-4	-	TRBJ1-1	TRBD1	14	CASSPPGTARDAFF	TGTGCCAGCAGTCCTCCCGGGACAGCGAGGGACGCTTTCTTT
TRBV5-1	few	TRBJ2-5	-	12	CASSPDVETQYF	TGCGCCAGCAGCCCGGACGTAGAGACCCAGTACTTC
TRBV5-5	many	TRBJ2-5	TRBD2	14	CASSLEGGRETQYF	TGTGCCAGCAGCTTGGAGGGCGGGAGGGAGACCCAGTACTTC
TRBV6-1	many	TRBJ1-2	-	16	CASSAAGSKSSYGYTF	TGTGCCAGCAGTGCGGCGGGAAGCAAATCTAGCTATGGCTACACCTTC
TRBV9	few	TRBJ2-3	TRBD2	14	CASTASGSTDTQYF	TGTGCCAGCACGGCTAGCGGGAGCACAGATACGCAGTATTTT
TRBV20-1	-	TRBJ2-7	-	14	CSAPGRGSSYEQYF	TGCAGTGCCCCCGGCCGTGGAAGCTCCTACGAGCAGTACTTC
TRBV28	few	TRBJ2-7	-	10	CASSRGEQYF	TGTGCCAGCTCCCGGGGCGAGCAGTACTTC
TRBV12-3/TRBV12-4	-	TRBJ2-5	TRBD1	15	CASTEDRAYRETQYF	TGTGCCAGCACCGAGGACAGGGCTTATAGGGAGACCCAGTACTTC
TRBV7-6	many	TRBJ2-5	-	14	CASSSNTVQETQYF	TGTGCCAGCAGCTCCAACACAGTCCAAGAGACCCAGTACTTC
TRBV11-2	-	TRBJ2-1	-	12	CASSPVYNEQFF	TGTGCCAGCAGCCCGGTCTACAATGAGCAGTTCTTC
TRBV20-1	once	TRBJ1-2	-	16	CSARDLTGSRGYGYTF	TGCAGTGCTAGAGATCTGACAGGTTCGCGGGGCTATGGCTACACCTTC
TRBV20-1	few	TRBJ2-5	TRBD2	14	CSPRSGRAGETQYF	TGCAGCCCACGGAGCGGGAGGGCCGGAGAGACCCAGTACTTC
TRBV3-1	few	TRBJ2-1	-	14	CASSPPGTAREQFF	TGTGCCAGCAGCCCGCCAGGGACCGCAAGGGAGCAGTTCTTC